The 11 T cell receptor beta chains below come from one sample, sequenced in a study of blood T cell repertoires in COVID-19. Assay: immunoSEQ multiplex PCR; the TCRdb copy retains only in-frame clones and omits some. The table includes about 160,000 clones, approximately 79% detected once. The sequenced material came from peripheral blood. The origin of the receptors is a woman aged 35 to 49 with COVID-19, enrolled during active disease.

The chain joins TRBV6-5 to TRBJ1-3; no reliable D call. Trimming shortened V by 5 bases and J by 4 bases, and 15 bases separated the two germline ends. In germline, CDR1 is MNHEY, CDR2 SVGAGI. The CDR3 length is 15 residues. CDR3 sequence reads: CASSITSVRGNTIYF. CDR3 sequence (DNA): TGTGCCAGCAGTATTACGTCGGTTCGGGGAAACACCATATATTTT.

The chain couples TRBV25-1 to TRBJ1-1, with D tentatively TRBD1 (5 bases). Germline V gene data show CDR1 as MGHDK and CDR2 as SYGVNS. The CDR3 length is 15 residues. V lost 7 bases to trimming and J lost 0 bases, with 15 bases between them. CDR3: CASTPSRGMNTEAFF. In nucleotides, the CDR3 is TGTGCCAGCACCCCCTCCCGGGGGATGAACACTGAAGCTTTCTTT.

The chain links TRBV6-6 to TRBJ1-1; a possible D gene is TRBD1 (5 bases). V was shortened by 8 bases and J by 0 bases, with 13 bases between the two germline ends. CDR3 length: 14 residues. CDR1 is MNHNY and CDR2 is SVGAGI in the germline V gene (reference sequence). Here the CDR3 DNA reads TGTGCCAGCGCTAGGGGCGGATTGAACACTGAAGCTTTCTTT. Residues: CASARGGLNTEAFF.

The chain combines TRBV5-4 with TRBJ2-5, with TRBD1 as a possible D gene (6 bases). This CDR3 contains 13 residues. Germline V gene sequence: CDR1 SGHNT, CDR2 YYREEE (reference sequence). The V end was cut by 4 bases, the J end by 4 bases, with 11 bases between. In DNA form, the CDR3 reads TGTGCCAGCAGCGGGGGCACAGGAGAGACCCAGTACTTC. This gives the protein CASSGGTGETQYF.

The rearrangement uses TRBV29-1 and TRBJ2-5; 8 bases line up with TRBD1. This CDR3 comprises 14 residues. Trimming at V came to 2 bases and at J to 6 bases, leaving 8 bases not matched to a gene. The germline gives CDR1 SQVTM, CDR2 ANQGSEA. The CDR3 coding sequence is TGCAGCGTTGAACTTGGTCAGGGGGCGAAGACCCAGTACTTC. The encoded protein is CSVELGQGAKTQYF. Looking up the rest from reference TRBV29-1 and TRBJ2-5 gives the full variable domain: SAVISQKPSRDICQRGTSLTIQCQVDSQVTMMFWYRQQPGQSLTLIATANQGSEATYESGFVIDKFPISRPNLTFSTLTVSNMSPEDSSIYLCSVELGQGAKTQYFGPGTRLLVL.

The chain couples TRBV6-4 to TRBJ2-3; 8 nucleotides align to TRBD2. The CDR3 has 15 amino acids. After removal of 6 bases from V and 2 bases from J, the junction contained 7 bases not matched to a gene. Germline V gives CDR1 MRHNA, CDR2 SNTAGT. The CDR3 protein is CASRVIAGPTDTQYF. CDR3 DNA: TGTGCCAGCAGGGTAATAGCGGGGCCCACAGATACGCAGTATTTT.

V gene TRBV29-1 combines with J gene TRBJ2-1, with 7 bases lining up with TRBD1. The V gene's germline CDR1 is SQVTM and CDR2 ANQGSEA. V lost 5 bases and J lost 3; bases outside the gene matches: 7. This CDR3 comprises 14 residues. The chain's CDR3 is CSVLGTVYYNEQFF. For the CDR3, the DNA is TGCAGCGTTCTTGGGACAGTATACTACAATGAGCAGTTCTTC.

In this sample, this clone turned up a few times. V usage is TRBV29-1 and J usage is TRBJ2-1; 10 nucleotides line up with TRBD2. The CDR3 contains 18 residues. Trimming cost V 1 base and J 3 bases; bases outside gene matches: 12. Germline loops: CDR1 SQVTM, CDR2 ANQGSEA. CDR3 in amino acids: CSVEGGLAGAMGYNEQFF. CDR3 DNA sequence: TGCAGCGTTGAAGGAGGCCTAGCGGGGGCGATGGGCTACAATGAGCAGTTCTTC.

The rearrangement uses TRBV7-2 and TRBJ2-3; TRBD2 is a possible D gene (6 bases). Deletions cut 5 bases from V and 9 bases from J, with 15 bases between. Germline CDR1 SGHTA, CDR2 FQGNSA. The CDR3 runs 13 residues. The CDR3 DNA sequence: TGTGCCAGCAGCGTCCGGATGGCGGGGACGCAGTATTTT. Protein product: CASSVRMAGTQYF.

The table lists this clone with a few counts. This chain links TRBV18 with TRBJ2-7; tentative D call: TRBD2 (5 bases). CDR1 and CDR2 from the germline V gene are KGHSH and LQKENI. The CDR3 has 17 residues. V dropped 2 bases and J dropped 5 bases, with 22 bases sitting between them. This chain's CDR3 is CASSPGEEGSRVDEQYV. CDR3 sequence (DNA): TGTGCCAGCTCACCAGGGGAAGAGGGTAGCCGGGTAGACGAGCAGTACGTC.

This chain uses TRBV7-6 with TRBJ2-1; 8 positions agree with TRBD1. Trimming cost V 1 base and J 2 bases; bases outside gene matches: 4. Germline assignment: CDR1 SGHVS and CDR2 FNYEAQ. The CDR3 length is 16 residues. The CDR3 bases are TGTGCCAGCAGCTTAGTTGGGACAGGTCCCTACAATGAGCAGTTCTTC. Protein product: CASSLVGTGPYNEQFF.